The rows below give T cell receptor beta chains drawn from one sample of a study of cytomegalovirus exposure and HLA in healthy donors. The assay was immunoSEQ multiplex PCR, and TCRdb's table has in-frame clones only and misses some. Seen here are 120,000 or so clones, about nine tenths observed once, and the top ten hold approximately 1.8%. Sequencing input: PBMCs. These receptor sequences come from a man between 18 and 35 years old in good health and CMV-seronegative. CDR3s include the opening cysteine and the closing phenylalanine or tryptophan. Each record gives: V gene, J gene, clone size, D gene, CDR3 protein, CDR3 DNA. D genes are given only for firm matches. Clone size is not always given. Where it is, it says once, few, many or a class for expanded clones.

v_gene: TRBV28
j_gene: TRBJ1-5
abundance: .
d_gene: TRBD1
CDR3aa: CASSSDRGGYQPQHF
CDR3nt: TGTGCCAGCAGCAGCGACAGGGGAGGATATCAGCCCCAGCATTTT

v_gene: TRBV4-1
j_gene: TRBJ2-5
abundance: .
d_gene: .
CDR3aa: CASSQDSGSQETQYF
CDR3nt: TGCGCCAGCAGCCAAGATAGCGGATCGCAAGAGACCCAGTACTTC

v_gene: TRBV4-3
j_gene: TRBJ2-1
abundance: .
d_gene: TRBD2
CDR3aa: CASSHPGLAGKNEQFF
CDR3nt: TGCGCCAGCAGCCATCCCGGACTAGCGGGGAAAAATGAGCAGTTCTTC

v_gene: TRBV27
j_gene: TRBJ2-7
abundance: .
d_gene: TRBD1
CDR3aa: CASTGTGSYEQYF
CDR3nt: TGTGCCAGCACGGGGACAGGTAGCTACGAGCAGTACTTC

v_gene: TRBV6-1
j_gene: TRBJ2-2
abundance: .
d_gene: TRBD1
CDR3aa: CASSEAGTGDRELFF
CDR3nt: TGTGCCAGCAGTGAAGCGGGGACAGGTGACCGGGAGCTGTTTTTT

v_gene: TRBV7-9
j_gene: TRBJ2-7
abundance: .
d_gene: TRBD2
CDR3aa: CASSLELADYEQYF
CDR3nt: TGTGCCAGCAGCTTAGAACTAGCGGACTACGAGCAGTACTTC

v_gene: TRBV28
j_gene: TRBJ2-7
abundance: .
d_gene: .
CDR3aa: CASGTISTYEQYF
CDR3nt: TGTGCCAGCGGGACAATCTCTACCTACGAGCAGTACTTC

v_gene: TRBV10-3
j_gene: TRBJ2-2
abundance: .
d_gene: .
CDR3aa: CAISALADTGELFF
CDR3nt: TGTGCCATCAGTGCACTAGCTGACACCGGGGAGCTGTTTTTT

v_gene: TRBV11-2
j_gene: TRBJ2-7
abundance: .
d_gene: .
CDR3aa: CASSLSGGYEQYF
CDR3nt: TGTGCCAGCAGCTTATCAGGAGGGTACGAGCAGTACTTC

v_gene: TRBV4-3
j_gene: TRBJ1-6
abundance: .
d_gene: .
CDR3aa: CASSQDLLYNSPLHF
CDR3nt: TGCGCCAGCAGCCAAGATCTTCTCTATAATTCACCCCTCCACTTT

v_gene: TRBV28
j_gene: TRBJ2-1
abundance: .
d_gene: .
CDR3aa: CASSLGNGNINEQFF
CDR3nt: TGTGCCAGCAGTTTGGGTAACGGGAATATCAATGAGCAGTTCTTC

v_gene: TRBV4-3
j_gene: TRBJ1-3
abundance: .
d_gene: .
CDR3aa: CASSQDRTGTGNTIYF
CDR3nt: TGCGCCAGCAGCCAAGACCGCACAGGCACTGGAAACACCATATATTTT

v_gene: TRBV5-1
j_gene: TRBJ2-2
abundance: .
d_gene: .
CDR3aa: CASSQNTGELFF
CDR3nt: TGCGCCAGCAGCCAGAACACCGGGGAGCTGTTTTTT

v_gene: TRBV18
j_gene: TRBJ2-5
abundance: .
d_gene: .
CDR3aa: CASSPLAGIQETQYF
CDR3nt: TGTGCCAGCTCACCCCTAGCCGGGATCCAAGAGACCCAGTACTTC

v_gene: TRBV7-8
j_gene: TRBJ2-7
abundance: .
d_gene: TRBD2
CDR3aa: CASSSGTTYEQYF
CDR3nt: TGTGCCAGCAGCTCCGGGACTACCTACGAGCAGTACTTC

v_gene: TRBV9
j_gene: TRBJ2-1
abundance: .
d_gene: .
CDR3aa: CASSVDTYNEQFF
CDR3nt: TGTGCCAGCAGCGTAGATACATACAATGAGCAGTTCTTC

v_gene: TRBV10-2
j_gene: TRBJ2-7
abundance: .
d_gene: .
CDR3aa: CASSDPGSVAPEQYF
CDR3nt: TGCGCCAGCAGTGATCCGGGGTCAGTAGCACCCGAGCAGTACTTC

v_gene: TRBV27
j_gene: TRBJ1-2
abundance: .
d_gene: TRBD1
CDR3aa: CASSLRGQGGGYTF
CDR3nt: TGTGCCAGCAGTTTACGGGGACAGGGCGGTGGCTACACCTTC

v_gene: TRBV7-9
j_gene: TRBJ2-2
abundance: .
d_gene: .
CDR3aa: CASRNMGAGAHTGELFF
CDR3nt: TGTGCCAGCAGAAATATGGGGGCGGGAGCACACACCGGGGAGCTGTTTTTT

v_gene: TRBV5-4
j_gene: TRBJ1-1
abundance: .
d_gene: .
CDR3aa: CASSLSGGGRNTEAFF
CDR3nt: TGTGCCAGCAGCTTGTCGGGGGGAGGAAGAAACACTGAAGCTTTCTTT

v_gene: TRBV7-9
j_gene: TRBJ2-7
abundance: .
d_gene: .
CDR3aa: CASSRNGVPYEQYF
CDR3nt: TGTGCCAGCAGCCGGAACGGGGTCCCCTACGAGCAGTACTTC

v_gene: TRBV30
j_gene: TRBJ2-1
abundance: .
d_gene: .
CDR3aa: CAWSAIDEQFF
CDR3nt: TGTGCCTGGAGTGCCATAGATGAGCAGTTCTTC

v_gene: TRBV7-2
j_gene: TRBJ2-7
abundance: .
d_gene: .
CDR3aa: CASSSQTEYEQYF
CDR3nt: TGTGCCAGCAGCAGTCAGACAGAGTACGAGCAGTACTTC

v_gene: TRBV6-5
j_gene: TRBJ2-7
abundance: once
d_gene: TRBD2
CDR3aa: CASSYSTGGSYEQYF
CDR3nt: TGTGCCAGCAGTTACTCGACCGGGGGGTCGTACGAGCAGTACTTC

v_gene: TRBV6-5
j_gene: TRBJ1-2
abundance: .
d_gene: TRBD1
CDR3aa: CASRPSRGSGYTF
CDR3nt: TGTGCCAGCAGACCCAGCAGGGGGAGCGGCTACACCTTC

v_gene: TRBV11-2
j_gene: TRBJ1-5
abundance: few
d_gene: TRBD1
CDR3aa: CASSTGTGGNQPQHF
CDR3nt: TGTGCCAGCAGCACAGGGACAGGGGGTAATCAGCCCCAGCATTTT

v_gene: TRBV9
j_gene: TRBJ2-7
abundance: few
d_gene: .
CDR3aa: CASSISIDPYEQYF
CDR3nt: TGTGCCAGCAGCATTAGCATAGACCCTTACGAGCAGTACTTC

v_gene: TRBV6-6
j_gene: TRBJ2-4
abundance: .
d_gene: TRBD2
CDR3aa: CASSSLGGLAKNIQYF
CDR3nt: TGTGCCAGCAGCTCATTGGGAGGGCTAGCCAAAAACATTCAGTACTTC

v_gene: TRBV28
j_gene: TRBJ2-2
abundance: few
d_gene: .
CDR3aa: CASSLFGVGTGELFF
CDR3nt: TGTGCCAGCAGTTTGTTCGGGGTAGGGACCGGGGAGCTGTTTTTT

v_gene: TRBV5-1
j_gene: TRBJ1-1
abundance: .
d_gene: TRBD1
CDR3aa: CASSLRRTGWENTEAFF
CDR3nt: TGCGCCAGCAGCTTGCGACGGACAGGGTGGGAGAACACTGAAGCTTTCTTT

v_gene: TRBV7-2
j_gene: TRBJ2-2
abundance: once
d_gene: TRBD2
CDR3aa: CASSLLGGGAPTGELFF
CDR3nt: TGTGCCAGCAGCTTACTTGGCGGGGGGGCCCCCACCGGGGAGCTGTTTTTT

v_gene: TRBV15
j_gene: TRBJ1-5
abundance: once
d_gene: TRBD1
CDR3aa: CATSGGTGSNQPQHF
CDR3nt: TGTGCCACCAGCGGCGGGACAGGGAGCAATCAGCCCCAGCATTTT

v_gene: TRBV7-2
j_gene: TRBJ1-4
abundance: .
d_gene: TRBD1
CDR3aa: CASSQGTVSEKLFF
CDR3nt: TGTGCCAGCAGCCAGGGGACAGTGAGTGAAAAACTGTTTTTT

v_gene: TRBV5-1
j_gene: TRBJ1-2
abundance: .
d_gene: TRBD1
CDR3aa: CASSNPRQGNYGYTF
CDR3nt: TGCGCCAGCAGTAACCCGCGACAGGGAAACTATGGCTACACCTTC

v_gene: TRBV7-8
j_gene: TRBJ1-5
abundance: .
d_gene: TRBD1
CDR3aa: CASSPLGQGIQPQHF
CDR3nt: TGTGCCAGCAGCCCGCTGGGACAGGGCATTCAGCCCCAGCATTTT

v_gene: TRBV6-5
j_gene: TRBJ2-1
abundance: .
d_gene: TRBD2
CDR3aa: CASSSEGLAGVKQFF
CDR3nt: TGTGCCAGCAGTTCCGAGGGACTAGCGGGAGTGAAGCAGTTCTTC

v_gene: TRBV9
j_gene: TRBJ2-3
abundance: .
d_gene: TRBD2
CDR3aa: CASSVNSGGATDTQYF
CDR3nt: TGTGCCAGCAGCGTAAATAGCGGGGGGGCTACAGATACGCAGTATTTT

v_gene: TRBV11-2
j_gene: TRBJ1-1
abundance: once
d_gene: .
CDR3aa: CASSFSGVTEAFF
CDR3nt: TGTGCCAGCAGCTTCTCGGGGGTCACTGAAGCTTTCTTT

v_gene: TRBV4-1
j_gene: TRBJ1-1
abundance: .
d_gene: .
CDR3aa: CASSQENMNTEAFF
CDR3nt: TGCGCCAGCAGCCAAGAAAACATGAACACTGAAGCTTTCTTT

v_gene: TRBV7-9
j_gene: TRBJ2-7
abundance: .
d_gene: .
CDR3aa: CASSLAGTAIRGAYEQYF
CDR3nt: TGTGCCAGCAGCTTAGCCGGGACAGCAATTAGGGGGGCCTACGAGCAGTACTTC

v_gene: TRBV27
j_gene: TRBJ2-7
abundance: .
d_gene: TRBD2
CDR3aa: CASSPLRESSYEQYF
CDR3nt: TGTGCCAGCAGTCCTCTGCGGGAGAGCTCCTACGAGCAGTACTTC

v_gene: TRBV18
j_gene: TRBJ1-1
abundance: few
d_gene: TRBD1
CDR3aa: CASSRVQGADTEAFF
CDR3nt: TGTGCCAGCTCACGGGTACAGGGGGCGGACACTGAAGCTTTCTTT

v_gene: TRBV27
j_gene: TRBJ1-1
abundance: .
d_gene: TRBD1
CDR3aa: CASSEGQGTNTEAFF
CDR3nt: TGTGCCAGCAGTGAAGGACAGGGGACGAACACTGAAGCTTTCTTT

v_gene: TRBV5-1
j_gene: TRBJ1-1
abundance: .
d_gene: .
CDR3aa: CASSLGAGKVMNTEAFF
CDR3nt: TGCGCCAGCAGCTTGGGGGCAGGAAAAGTCATGAACACTGAAGCTTTCTTT

v_gene: TRBV28
j_gene: TRBJ2-1
abundance: .
d_gene: TRBD2
CDR3aa: CASSLAGGRVNEQFF
CDR3nt: TGTGCCAGCAGTTTAGCGGGAGGGCGGGTTAATGAGCAGTTCTTC

v_gene: TRBV27
j_gene: TRBJ2-7
abundance: .
d_gene: .
CDR3aa: CASSLRSVSYEQYF
CDR3nt: TGTGCCAGCAGCCTCCGCTCAGTTTCCTACGAGCAGTACTTC

v_gene: TRBV4-1
j_gene: TRBJ2-3
abundance: .
d_gene: .
CDR3aa: CASSQARGRGADTQYF
CDR3nt: TGCGCCAGCAGCCAAGCCCGAGGCAGGGGAGCAGATACGCAGTATTTT

v_gene: TRBV7-9
j_gene: TRBJ1-5
abundance: .
d_gene: .
CDR3aa: CASSFVGGSNQPQHF
CDR3nt: TGTGCCAGCAGCTTCGTAGGGGGAAGCAATCAGCCCCAGCATTTT

v_gene: TRBV6-6
j_gene: TRBJ1-2
abundance: .
d_gene: .
CDR3aa: CASSYSTGGYTF
CDR3nt: TGTGCCAGCAGTTACTCTACCGGTGGCTACACCTTC

v_gene: TRBV5-1
j_gene: TRBJ2-7
abundance: .
d_gene: .
CDR3aa: CASSLTGHTSAEQYF
CDR3nt: TGCGCCAGCAGCTTGACGGGACACACCTCAGCCGAGCAGTACTTC

v_gene: TRBV15
j_gene: TRBJ1-1
abundance: .
d_gene: .
CDR3aa: CATSSSGAVGAFF
CDR3nt: TGTGCCACCAGCAGTTCAGGGGCAGTAGGGGCTTTCTTT

v_gene: TRBV29-1
j_gene: TRBJ1-4
abundance: .
d_gene: .
CDR3aa: CSVEWQGEKLFF
CDR3nt: TGCAGCGTTGAATGGCAGGGTGAAAAACTGTTTTTT

v_gene: TRBV12-5
j_gene: TRBJ1-5
abundance: .
d_gene: TRBD1
CDR3aa: CASAPDGTGWQPQHF
CDR3nt: TGTGCTAGTGCTCCAGATGGGACAGGATGGCAGCCCCAGCATTTT

v_gene: TRBV5-5
j_gene: TRBJ1-2
abundance: .
d_gene: .
CDR3aa: CASSLAIGRSYYGYTF
CDR3nt: TGTGCCAGCAGCTTGGCGATAGGGAGGAGTTACTATGGCTACACCTTC

v_gene: TRBV5-1
j_gene: TRBJ2-1
abundance: .
d_gene: TRBD2
CDR3aa: CASSSTGTSGYNEQFF
CDR3nt: TGCGCCAGCAGCTCCACCGGGACTAGCGGCTACAATGAGCAGTTCTTC

v_gene: TRBV25-1
j_gene: TRBJ1-1
abundance: .
d_gene: .
CDR3aa: CASSATGYTEAFF
CDR3nt: TGTGCCAGCAGTGCAACAGGTTACACTGAAGCTTTCTTT

v_gene: TRBV18
j_gene: TRBJ2-3
abundance: .
d_gene: TRBD1
CDR3aa: CASSPRQGPDTQYF
CDR3nt: TGTGCCAGCTCACCTCGACAGGGGCCAGATACGCAGTATTTT

v_gene: TRBV2
j_gene: TRBJ2-7
abundance: .
d_gene: TRBD1
CDR3aa: CASRGRTGGSYEQYF
CDR3nt: TGTGCCAGCAGGGGCCGGACAGGGGGCTCCTACGAGCAGTACTTC